This entry describes one T cell receptor (beta chain). Its matching antigen is unknown. It was cDNA, reverse transcribed from extracted RNA, that served as the sequencing template. Libraries were prepared by immunoSEQ multiplex PCR; TCRdb keeps only in-frame clonotypes and omits some of them. The sample includes about 130,000 clones, nearly 55% of them seen just once. This entry is derived from a study of CD8+ T cells in alopecia areata. Broader study findings: Elevated clonality characterized lesional scalp relative to normal scalp, particularly in alopecia totalis/universalis. Sequencing of scalp samples also includes resident alphabeta T cells from normal skin.

Sample treatment: oral pan-JAK inhibitor, 5-10 mg twice daily. This receptor was taken from a human donor with alopecia areata. The sample consisted of CD8+ T cells sorted from blood, taken at week 4, from a patient treated with tofacitinib.

The DNA for the CDR3 is TGTGCCAGCAGCTTAAACGAAGGGACTGAAGCTTTCTTT. This translates into CASSLNEGTEAFF. The V and J genes are TRBV7-9 and TRBJ1-1; D is unresolved. Germline CDR1 SEHNR, CDR2 FQNEAQ (reference sequence). Trimming shortened V by 2 bases and J by 5 bases, and 9 bases separated the two germline ends. This CDR3 region has 13 residues.